The source of this T cell receptor beta chain is a study of regulatory T cells in long-lasting Graves disease. Specified time point: persistent/refractory GD, antithyroid drugs over 5 years with positive TRAb. From PBMCs, RNA was extracted and then used to make the TCR library. Construction of TCR beta libraries relied on iRepertoire HTBI primers and on Arm-PCR targeting CDR3 regions. MiXCR was run by TCRdb on the multiplex PCR reads, yielding one entry per CDR3 protein. Here the sample spans roughly 300,000 distinct CDR3 sequences, around 20% being singletons. Trimming took 5 bases from V and 6 from J, leaving 10 bases between them. This CDR3 is 12 amino acids long. Per the germline V gene, CDR1 is SEHNR and CDR2 is FQNEAQ (reference sequence).

The V call is TRBV7-9, the J call TRBJ2-5, with unresolved D. Source: peripheral blood mononuclear cells (PBMCs), taken when the disease was refractory, from a patient treated with antithyroid drugs. The receptor was derived from a female donor with Graves disease. CDR3 coding DNA: TGTGCCAGCAGCCCGAGTGGTCAGACCCAGTACTTC. Encoded protein: CASSPSGQTQYF.